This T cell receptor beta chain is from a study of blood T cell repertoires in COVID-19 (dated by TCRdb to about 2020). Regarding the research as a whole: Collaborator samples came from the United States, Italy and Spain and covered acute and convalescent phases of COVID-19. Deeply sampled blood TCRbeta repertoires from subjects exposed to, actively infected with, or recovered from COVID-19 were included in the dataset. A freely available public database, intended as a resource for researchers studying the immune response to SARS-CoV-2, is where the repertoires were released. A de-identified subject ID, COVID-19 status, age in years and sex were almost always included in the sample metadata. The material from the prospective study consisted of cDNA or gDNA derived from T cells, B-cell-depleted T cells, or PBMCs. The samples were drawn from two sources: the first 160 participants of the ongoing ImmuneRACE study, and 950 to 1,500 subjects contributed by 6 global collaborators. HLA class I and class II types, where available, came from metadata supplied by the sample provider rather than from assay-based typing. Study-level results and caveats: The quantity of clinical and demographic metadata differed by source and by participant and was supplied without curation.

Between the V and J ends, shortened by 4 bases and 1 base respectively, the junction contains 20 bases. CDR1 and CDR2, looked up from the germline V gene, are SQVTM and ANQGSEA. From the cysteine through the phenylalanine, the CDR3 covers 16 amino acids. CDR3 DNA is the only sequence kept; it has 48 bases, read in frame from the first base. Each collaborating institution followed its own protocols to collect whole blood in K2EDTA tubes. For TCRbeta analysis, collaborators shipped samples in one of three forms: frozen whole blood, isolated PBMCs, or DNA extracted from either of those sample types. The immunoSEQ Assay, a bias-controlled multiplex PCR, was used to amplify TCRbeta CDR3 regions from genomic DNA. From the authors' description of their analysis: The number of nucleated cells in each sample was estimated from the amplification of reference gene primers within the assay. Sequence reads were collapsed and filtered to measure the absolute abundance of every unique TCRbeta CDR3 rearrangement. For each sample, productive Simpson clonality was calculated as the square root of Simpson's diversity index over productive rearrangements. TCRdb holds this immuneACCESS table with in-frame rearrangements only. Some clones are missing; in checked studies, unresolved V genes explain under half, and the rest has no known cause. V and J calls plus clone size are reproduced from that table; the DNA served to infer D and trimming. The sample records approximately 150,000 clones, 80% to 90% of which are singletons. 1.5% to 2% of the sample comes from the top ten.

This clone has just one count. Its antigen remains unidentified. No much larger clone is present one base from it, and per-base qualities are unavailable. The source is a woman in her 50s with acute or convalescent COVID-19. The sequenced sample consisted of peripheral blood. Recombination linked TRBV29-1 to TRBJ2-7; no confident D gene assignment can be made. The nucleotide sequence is TGCAGCGTTGGGCGAATCGTGGGTATAGCTTCCTACGAGCAGTACTTC. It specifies CSVGRIVGIASYEQYF.